This TCR beta chain derives from a study of CD8 T cells in ankylosing spondylitis. General study results and limits: Reports say disease-linked clones showed up significantly more in matched ankylosing spondylitis synovial fluid. Blood from ankylosing spondylitis patients appeared to carry a characteristic roughly 8-variant TCR beta motif. In peripheral blood, disease-linked CD8+ clones occurred at relatively low frequencies. Reactive arthritis synovial fluid and blood were previously reported to contain some motif variants.

A few counts support this clonotype. Its cognate antigen is unknown. Germline trimming cut 6 bases from V and 0 bases from J; bases unmatched to any gene: 7. CDR1 SEHNR and CDR2 FQNEAQ come from the germline V gene (reference sequence). CDR3 length: 16 amino acids. As the method for making TCR beta libraries, quantitative 5'-RACE with molecular barcodes was used. TCRdb redid the calling of the 5' RACE reads with MiXCR, one entry per CDR3 protein. This table holds 400,000 or so distinct CDR3 sequences, around 26% found once. V is TRBV7-9 and J is TRBJ2-3; 9 bases line up with TRBD1. This sequence originates from a male donor with ankylosing spondylitis. The specimen sequenced was blood, either unsorted or a sorted T cell fraction (not recorded which). The CDR3 reads CASSWTGATSTDTQYF. CDR3 DNA sequence: TGTGCCAGCAGTTGGACAGGGGCTACAAGCACAGATACGCAGTATTTT.